The rows below give T cell receptor beta chains drawn from one sample of a study of response to subunit inactivated influenza vaccine. TCRdb processed the RT-PCR reads anew with MiXCR; each CDR3 protein has one entry. The sample holds approximately 570,000 distinct CDR3 sequences; about 7.6% are singletons and the top ten take 10% to 15%. The specimen comprised PBMCs from blood, sampled about 24 months after vaccination. Every receptor here comes from a man aged 50 to 69 who received an inactivated influenza vaccine. CDR3s include the opening cysteine and the closing phenylalanine or tryptophan. D genes are given only for firm matches. A row's size may be missing; if present it is once, few, many or a size class.

v_call: TRBV7-2
clone_size: many
j_call: TRBJ2-5
d_call: .
cdr3_nt: TGTGCCAGCAGCTTATCGTCGGGATACAGGGTACAAGAGACCCAGTACTTC
cdr3_aa: CASSLSSGYRVQETQYF

v_call: TRBV19
clone_size: few
j_call: TRBJ2-2
d_call: TRBD1
cdr3_nt: TGTGCCAGTAGTATCCGGGGGACAGGGGGCGGCACCGGGGAGCTGTTTTTT
cdr3_aa: CASSIRGTGGGTGELFF

v_call: TRBV20-1
clone_size: many
j_call: TRBJ2-7
d_call: TRBD2
cdr3_nt: TGCAGTGCTCCCGGACTAGCCTCCTACGAGCAGTACTTC
cdr3_aa: CSAPGLASYEQYF

v_call: TRBV5-1
clone_size: many
j_call: TRBJ1-5
d_call: TRBD1
cdr3_nt: TGCGCCAGCAGTCCCGGACAGGGAGGCAATCAGCCCCAGCATTTT
cdr3_aa: CASSPGQGGNQPQHF

v_call: TRBV27
clone_size: few
j_call: TRBJ2-2
d_call: TRBD2
cdr3_nt: TGTGCCAGCAGGTGGACTAGCGGGGGGGCCTTTGGGGAGCTGTTTTTT
cdr3_aa: CASRWTSGGAFGELFF

v_call: TRBV5-1
clone_size: .
j_call: TRBJ2-5
d_call: TRBD1
cdr3_nt: TGCGCCAGCAGCTCAGTACAGGGGGAAGAGACCCAGTACTTC
cdr3_aa: CASSSVQGEETQYF

v_call: TRBV20-1
clone_size: many
j_call: TRBJ2-1
d_call: TRBD2
cdr3_nt: TGCAGTGCTAGAGGGAAGGGCGGGAGCGATTCCTATGAGCAGTTCTTC
cdr3_aa: CSARGKGGSDSYEQFF

v_call: TRBV4-1
clone_size: .
j_call: TRBJ1-2
d_call: .
cdr3_nt: TGCGCCAGCAGCCAGTCGTCCGGGGGCGGCTATGGCTACACCTTC
cdr3_aa: CASSQSSGGGYGYTF

v_call: TRBV2
clone_size: few
j_call: TRBJ2-1
d_call: .
cdr3_nt: TGTGCCAGCAGTGAAGTTACAGGGTTAGGCTCCTACAATGAGCAGTTCTTC
cdr3_aa: CASSEVTGLGSYNEQFF

v_call: TRBV12-3/TRBV12-4
clone_size: few
j_call: TRBJ2-1
d_call: .
cdr3_nt: TGTGCCAGCAGTCTTACTCGAGGGCAGGTGGATGAGCAGTTCTTC
cdr3_aa: CASSLTRGQVDEQFF

v_call: TRBV18
clone_size: few
j_call: TRBJ1-4
d_call: .
cdr3_nt: TGTGCCAGCTCACCGGGACAAGTGGATGAAAAACTGTTTTTT
cdr3_aa: CASSPGQVDEKLFF

v_call: TRBV12-3/TRBV12-4
clone_size: many
j_call: TRBJ2-3
d_call: .
cdr3_nt: TGTGCCAGCAGCGCAGCGGGCCTAGCCACAGATACGCAGTATTTT
cdr3_aa: CASSAAGLATDTQYF

v_call: TRBV20-1
clone_size: .
j_call: TRBJ2-2
d_call: .
cdr3_nt: TGCAGTGCTAGACGACGACCCTACACCGGGGAGCTGTTTTTT
cdr3_aa: CSARRRPYTGELFF

v_call: TRBV5-5
clone_size: few
j_call: TRBJ1-5
d_call: TRBD1
cdr3_nt: TGTGCCAGCAGCTTGGTCGGGGACAGGCGGGGTCAGCCCCAGCATTTT
cdr3_aa: CASSLVGDRRGQPQHF

v_call: TRBV7-2
clone_size: many
j_call: TRBJ2-6
d_call: .
cdr3_nt: TGTGCCAGCAGCTTGGGGCAGCCAACTGGGGCCAACGTCCTGACTTTC
cdr3_aa: CASSLGQPTGANVLTF

v_call: TRBV4-2
clone_size: .
j_call: TRBJ2-7
d_call: .
cdr3_nt: TGTGCCAGCAGCCAAGATCAAAACTACGAGCAGTACTTC
cdr3_aa: CASSQDQNYEQYF

v_call: TRBV12-3/TRBV12-4
clone_size: .
j_call: TRBJ2-7
d_call: .
cdr3_nt: TGTGCCAGCAGTGAGCGAAGGTCGTACGAGCAGTACTTC
cdr3_aa: CASSERRSYEQYF

v_call: TRBV11-1
clone_size: .
j_call: TRBJ2-1
d_call: TRBD1
cdr3_nt: TGTGCCAGCAGTTCGGACAGGGTATATGAGCAGTTCTTC
cdr3_aa: CASSSDRVYEQFF

v_call: TRBV10-3
clone_size: few
j_call: TRBJ1-2
d_call: TRBD1
cdr3_nt: TGTGCCATCAGTGGTCGGGACAGGACGGCTAACTATGGCTACACCTTC
cdr3_aa: CAISGRDRTANYGYTF

v_call: TRBV3-1
clone_size: .
j_call: TRBJ2-5
d_call: .
cdr3_nt: TGTGCCAGCAGCCATAATTGGGGTGGAGAAGAGACCCAGTACTTC
cdr3_aa: CASSHNWGGEETQYF

v_call: TRBV18
clone_size: few
j_call: TRBJ2-7
d_call: .
cdr3_nt: TGTGCCAGCTCACCTTTACAAGGGATAGGGGAGCAGTACTTC
cdr3_aa: CASSPLQGIGEQYF

v_call: TRBV20-1
clone_size: few
j_call: TRBJ2-1
d_call: TRBD2
cdr3_nt: TGCAGTGTACGGGGACTAGCGGGAATCAAAGAGCAGTTCTTC
cdr3_aa: CSVRGLAGIKEQFF

v_call: TRBV6-2/TRBV6-3
clone_size: .
j_call: TRBJ2-6
d_call: .
cdr3_nt: TGTGCCAGCAGTTACATCCGGGGCCGAAAATCTGGGGCCAACGTCCTGACTTTC
cdr3_aa: CASSYIRGRKSGANVLTF

v_call: TRBV6-2/TRBV6-3
clone_size: many
j_call: TRBJ2-7
d_call: TRBD2
cdr3_nt: TGTGCCAGCACCCCACGGAGGGGACTAGCGGGATATGAGCAGTACTTC
cdr3_aa: CASTPRRGLAGYEQYF

v_call: TRBV12-3/TRBV12-4
clone_size: .
j_call: TRBJ2-7
d_call: .
cdr3_nt: TGTGCCAGCAGCCCGGTGGGACTGAACTACGAGCAGTACTTC
cdr3_aa: CASSPVGLNYEQYF

v_call: TRBV9
clone_size: .
j_call: TRBJ2-7
d_call: .
cdr3_nt: TGTGCCAGCAGCCCTGGGACTGTTGGGGAGCAGTACTTC
cdr3_aa: CASSPGTVGEQYF

v_call: TRBV12-3/TRBV12-4
clone_size: few
j_call: TRBJ2-2
d_call: TRBD1
cdr3_nt: TGTGCCAGCAGTACCGCGACAGGGGCGAACACCGGGGAGCTGTTTTTT
cdr3_aa: CASSTATGANTGELFF

v_call: TRBV4-3
clone_size: few
j_call: TRBJ2-3
d_call: TRBD1
cdr3_nt: TGCGCCAGCAGCCAAGACGGGACAGCTAGCACAGATACGCAGTATTTT
cdr3_aa: CASSQDGTASTDTQYF

v_call: TRBV3-1
clone_size: few
j_call: TRBJ2-6
d_call: .
cdr3_nt: TGTGCCAGCACTTCCGACTCTGGGGCCAACGTCCTGACTTTC
cdr3_aa: CASTSDSGANVLTF

v_call: TRBV4-1
clone_size: few
j_call: TRBJ2-3
d_call: TRBD1
cdr3_nt: TGCGCCAGCAGCCATCCGGACAGGGTCAGGGCAGATACGCAGTATTTT
cdr3_aa: CASSHPDRVRADTQYF

v_call: TRBV14
clone_size: few
j_call: TRBJ1-1
d_call: .
cdr3_nt: TGTGCCAGCAGCCCCATCCTCGGGAGGGCTGGAAACACTGAAGCTTTCTTT
cdr3_aa: CASSPILGRAGNTEAFF

v_call: TRBV12-3/TRBV12-4
clone_size: .
j_call: TRBJ2-7
d_call: .
cdr3_nt: TGTGCCAGCAAGGACAGTAATTTTCCCTCCTACGAGCAGTACTTC
cdr3_aa: CASKDSNFPSYEQYF

v_call: TRBV7-8
clone_size: .
j_call: TRBJ2-2
d_call: TRBD2
cdr3_nt: TGTGCCACCAGAAAGCGGGAAGGGACCGGGGAGCTGTTTTTT
cdr3_aa: CATRKREGTGELFF

v_call: TRBV2
clone_size: .
j_call: TRBJ2-5
d_call: TRBD1
cdr3_nt: TGTGCCAGCAGTGGACAGGGGGTAGGAGAGACCCAGTACTTC
cdr3_aa: CASSGQGVGETQYF

v_call: TRBV28
clone_size: many
j_call: TRBJ2-7
d_call: .
cdr3_nt: TGTGCCAGCAGTACAGGGAGGTACGAGCAGTACTTC
cdr3_aa: CASSTGRYEQYF

v_call: TRBV5-1
clone_size: .
j_call: TRBJ2-7
d_call: TRBD1
cdr3_nt: TGCGCCAGCAGCTTGCTCGGGTCGGGACAGGGCGACGAGCAGTACTTC
cdr3_aa: CASSLLGSGQGDEQYF

v_call: TRBV4-3
clone_size: few
j_call: TRBJ1-5
d_call: .
cdr3_nt: TGCGCCAGCAGCCAAGATGGGGCCAATCAGCCCCAGCATTTT
cdr3_aa: CASSQDGANQPQHF

v_call: TRBV6-1
clone_size: .
j_call: TRBJ2-3
d_call: .
cdr3_nt: TGTGCCAGCATCTCGTCCCGAGGTCTGTTTAGCGGTACGCAGTATTTT
cdr3_aa: CASISSRGLFSGTQYF

v_call: TRBV20-1
clone_size: .
j_call: TRBJ2-5
d_call: TRBD2
cdr3_nt: TGCAGTGCTAGAGTCGAAGGACTAGCGGGGGGTGAGACCCAGTACTTC
cdr3_aa: CSARVEGLAGGETQYF

v_call: TRBV12-3/TRBV12-4
clone_size: many
j_call: TRBJ2-4
d_call: .
cdr3_nt: TGTGCCAGCGGAGATTGGGCCAAAAACATTCAGTACTTC
cdr3_aa: CASGDWAKNIQYF

v_call: TRBV16
clone_size: many
j_call: TRBJ2-5
d_call: .
cdr3_nt: TGTGCCAGCAGCCCCTTGAGGGGGGCACAAGAGACCCAGTACTTC
cdr3_aa: CASSPLRGAQETQYF

v_call: TRBV7-2
clone_size: many
j_call: TRBJ2-2
d_call: .
cdr3_nt: TGTGCCAGCAGCTTAAGTTCGGGACCCCTGAACACCGGGGAGCTGTTTTTT
cdr3_aa: CASSLSSGPLNTGELFF

v_call: TRBV6-5
clone_size: few
j_call: TRBJ2-7
d_call: TRBD2
cdr3_nt: TGTGCCAGCAGTTACTCGATTGCGGGGGGCTACGAGCAGTACTTC
cdr3_aa: CASSYSIAGGYEQYF

v_call: TRBV7-8
clone_size: many
j_call: TRBJ2-3
d_call: .
cdr3_nt: TGTGCCAGCAGCTTAGGCCGGTTGACGACGCAGTATTTT
cdr3_aa: CASSLGRLTTQYF

v_call: TRBV5-1
clone_size: .
j_call: TRBJ2-2
d_call: .
cdr3_nt: TGCGCCAGCAGCACTAGCTCCGCGAACACCGGGGAGCTGTTTTTT
cdr3_aa: CASSTSSANTGELFF

v_call: TRBV28
clone_size: many
j_call: TRBJ2-2
d_call: TRBD1
cdr3_nt: TGTGCCAGTCGCCAGGGGGACAAGAGGACCGGGGAGCTGTTTTTT
cdr3_aa: CASRQGDKRTGELFF

v_call: TRBV29-1
clone_size: many
j_call: TRBJ2-5
d_call: .
cdr3_nt: TGCAGCACCCGGCGGGGTCACCAAGAGACCCAGTACTTC
cdr3_aa: CSTRRGHQETQYF

v_call: TRBV7-8
clone_size: few
j_call: TRBJ2-5
d_call: TRBD2
cdr3_nt: TGTGCCAGCAGATCTAGCGGGGGGAAGGAGACCCAGTACTTC
cdr3_aa: CASRSSGGKETQYF

v_call: TRBV19
clone_size: .
j_call: TRBJ2-4
d_call: TRBD1
cdr3_nt: TGTGCCAGTAGTATAGGGGACAGGCTAGCCAAAAACATTCAGTACTTC
cdr3_aa: CASSIGDRLAKNIQYF

v_call: TRBV5-6
clone_size: .
j_call: TRBJ2-3
d_call: .
cdr3_nt: TGTGCCAGCAGCTTGCAGTTTCGGGGAACAACAGATACGCAGTATTTT
cdr3_aa: CASSLQFRGTTDTQYF

v_call: TRBV11-2
clone_size: .
j_call: TRBJ2-5
d_call: TRBD1
cdr3_nt: TGTGCCAGCAGCTTAGTGCAGGGGGCTAAAGAGACCCAGTACTTC
cdr3_aa: CASSLVQGAKETQYF

v_call: TRBV20-1
clone_size: .
j_call: TRBJ2-1
d_call: .
cdr3_nt: TGCAGTGCTACCGTAGCGATTCCAACGTCCTACAATGAGCAGTTCTTC
cdr3_aa: CSATVAIPTSYNEQFF

v_call: TRBV12-3/TRBV12-4
clone_size: many
j_call: TRBJ1-6
d_call: .
cdr3_nt: TGTGCCAGCAGCCGAATAGGGAATTCACCCCTCCACTTT
cdr3_aa: CASSRIGNSPLHF

v_call: TRBV12-3/TRBV12-4
clone_size: few
j_call: TRBJ1-1
d_call: TRBD1
cdr3_nt: TGTGCCAGCAGTTTGACAGGGGATTTGGCCACTGAAGCTTTCTTT
cdr3_aa: CASSLTGDLATEAFF

v_call: TRBV9
clone_size: .
j_call: TRBJ2-1
d_call: TRBD2
cdr3_nt: TGTGCCAGCAGCGTAGAAGGGACTAGCCTCAATGAGCAGTTCTTC
cdr3_aa: CASSVEGTSLNEQFF

v_call: TRBV7-2
clone_size: few
j_call: TRBJ2-7
d_call: .
cdr3_nt: TGTGCCAGCAGCTTATACGGGGGAACCTACGAGCAGTACTTC
cdr3_aa: CASSLYGGTYEQYF

v_call: TRBV13
clone_size: .
j_call: TRBJ2-3
d_call: .
cdr3_nt: TGTGCCAGCAGCGATAAAAACACAGATACGCAGTATTTT
cdr3_aa: CASSDKNTDTQYF

v_call: TRBV20-1
clone_size: few
j_call: TRBJ1-6
d_call: .
cdr3_nt: TGCAGTGCTAGACCTCTAAATTCACCCCTCCACTTT
cdr3_aa: CSARPLNSPLHF

v_call: TRBV28
clone_size: few
j_call: TRBJ2-7
d_call: TRBD1
cdr3_nt: TGTGCCAGCAGGGCCCGGGGGACAGGGTCGGGAGAGCAGTACTTC
cdr3_aa: CASRARGTGSGEQYF

v_call: TRBV27
clone_size: .
j_call: TRBJ2-7
d_call: TRBD1
cdr3_nt: TGTGCCAGCAGGCTGGGACAGGGTTCCTACGAGCAGTACTTC
cdr3_aa: CASRLGQGSYEQYF